This TCR beta chain was identified during a study of blood T cell repertoires in COVID-19. Across the whole study: Acute and convalescent COVID-19 samples came from the United States, Italy and Spain. T cells, B-cell-depleted T cells, or PBMCs supplied cDNA or gDNA.

This CDR3 has 14 amino acids. Between the trimmed V and J ends, which lost 6 bases and 5 bases, there was a span of 11 bases. Germline V gene sequence: CDR1 KGHSH, CDR2 LQKENI. Authors' processing steps: Amplification with reference gene primers provided the estimates of nucleated cell counts. Here immunoSEQ multiplex PCR was the method, and the copy in TCRdb shows in-frame clones only, minus some. V, J and clone size derive from that table, while D and trimming were established from the DNA sequence. The data contain hundreds of thousands of clones, about 89% of them seen just once; the ten biggest clones take up over 1%.

This sequence joins TRBV18 and TRBJ1-6, with D possibly being TRBD1 (6 bases). This clonotype was sampled from a man in his forties or fifties with acute or convalescent COVID-19. What was sequenced was peripheral blood. This chain's CDR3 is CASSPGGHNSPLHF. The DNA of the CDR3 is TGTGCCAGCTCCCCGGGGGGGCATAATTCACCCCTCCACTTT.